This TCR beta chain is drawn from a study of cytomegalovirus exposure and HLA in healthy donors. Both 60 Vbeta primers and 13 Jbeta primers went into the PCR. The data were produced by immunoSEQ multiplex PCR, yet TCRdb's version contains in-frame clones alone and is incomplete. The data hold around 180,000 clones, with approximately 84% observed a single time. The CDR3 spans 14 residues. The V gene lost 6 bases and the J gene lost 0 bases, with 12 bases spanning the gap. Details on this clone: No antigen is known for it.

Study results and limitations: A later analysis showed that HLA-associated TCR beta chains had undergone more clonal expansion than equally common others. Researchers reported in a later analysis that a missense DCLRE1C variant was tied to TCR beta V- and J-gene trimming.

The sequencing input was PBMCs. The TCR originated in a girl less than two years old in good health and CMV-seronegative. The chain couples TRBV23-1 to TRBJ2-7, with TRBD2 as a possible D gene (5 bases). TRBV23-1 is reported as an ORF; its role is uncertain. This CDR3 is CASRDFPSSYEQYF. The CDR3, as DNA: TGCGCCAGCAGGGACTTCCCAAGCTCCTACGAGCAGTACTTC.